The clone carrying this T cell receptor beta chain has a count of ten or more. Antigen: not known. The data stem from a study of human T cells and chemical hapten exposure. Study-level background: Affected patients, primarily female, had alopecia areata, totalis or universalis.

One entry per CDR3 protein results from TCRdb running MiXCR on the RACE reads. The data show approximately 370,000 distinct CDR3 sequences, around 5.5% seen once. Noted time point: pre-sensitization, week 0. Sample treatment: therapeutic diphenylcyclopropenone sensitization with weekly scalp DPC. Points from the study as a whole: With DPC sensitization, TCRs exceeding 1 in 1000 frequency showed no change.

The receptor comes from a woman aged 18-29 years with alopecia areata. Some clones in this sample may be carry-over from other donors' samples. The starting material was whole blood, obtained in connection with sensitization to the hapten diphenylcyclopropenone (DPC).

Here the CDR3 reads CASSPHGGLLAKNIQYF. The CDR3 DNA follows: TGTGCCAGCAGCCCCCACGGCGGGCTACTAGCCAAAAACATTCAGTACTTC. The chain is built from TRBV9 and TRBJ2-4; tentatively, D is TRBD2 (5 bases). V gave up 4 bases and J gave up 0 bases, with 17 bases separating them. This CDR3 region has 17 residues. Germline V gives CDR1 SGDLS, CDR2 YYNGEE.